What follows are 16 T cell receptor beta chains derived from one specimen sequenced in a study of T-cell reconstitution after alpha-beta-depleted transplantation in children. Library preparation (for TCRbeta) was performed with unique molecular identifiers. A single record per CDR3 protein comes from TCRdb applying MiXCR to the PCR reads. The table has 420,000 or so distinct CDR3 sequences, roughly 11% seen once; the top ten hold roughly 6%. This sample comprised PBMCs from the stem cell graft donor, obtained from the stem cell graft. Source of these receptors: a human donor who donated a stem cell graft to a child with acute myeloid leukemia.

The chain carries TRBV28 and TRBJ1-1; tentative D call: TRBD1 (6 bases). Trimming pared 3 bases from V and 7 bases from J, leaving 12 bases between. Germline V gives CDR1 MDHEN, CDR2 SYDVKM. The CDR3 is 13 amino acids. CDR3 in amino acids: CASSFGGGHEAFF. DNA for the CDR3: TGTGCCAGCAGTTTTGGCGGGGGGCATGAAGCTTTCTTT.

The genes are TRBV11-2 and TRBJ2-7; D gene ambiguous. V was shortened by 5 bases and J by 3 bases, with 8 bases between the two germline ends. The CDR3 length is 12 residues. Per germline, CDR1 SGHAT and CDR2 FQNNGV. In nucleotides, the CDR3 is TGTGCCAGCAGCCTCGGGCGCTACGAGCAGTACGTC. Amino acids: CASSLGRYEQYV.

The chain carries TRBV5-1 and TRBJ1-6; D unresolved. The CDR3 runs 13 residues. In germline, CDR1 is SGHRS, CDR2 YFSETQ. The germline V and J ends were trimmed by 0 bases and 8 bases, with 6 bases remaining between them. The CDR3 reads CASSLAFDSPLHF. The CDR3 region has the DNA TGCGCCAGCAGCTTGGCTTTCGATTCACCCCTCCACTTT.

The chain carries TRBV12-3 or TRBV12-4 and TRBJ2-1; weak D call: TRBD1 (6 bases). The length of the CDR3 is 14 residues. Trimming shortened V by 2 bases and J by 7 bases, and 12 bases separated the two germline ends. As DNA, the CDR3 is TGTGCCAGCAGTTTATGGGGGCGAGAGAATGAGCAGTTCTTC. Its translation is CASSLWGRENEQFF.

This clonotype occurred a few times. The V and J genes are TRBV4-2 and TRBJ2-7; 9 bases align to TRBD2. With V trimmed by 1 base and J by 0 bases, 4 bases remained unmatched. Germline V gene sequence: CDR1 LGHNA, CDR2 YNFKEQ. The length of the CDR3 is 16 residues. The CDR3 nucleotides are TGTGCCAGCAGCCAAGCTAGCGGGACCAGCTCCTACGAGCAGTACTTC. Protein sequence: CASSQASGTSSYEQYF.

The V call is TRBV20-1, the J call TRBJ1-1, with a possible D match to TRBD1 (5 bases). V dropped 3 bases and J dropped 1 base, with 18 bases sitting between them. Germline CDR1 is DFQATT and CDR2 is SNEGSKA (reference sequence). CDR3 length: 16 amino acids. The CDR3 spells CSARPISGTQNTEAFF. The CDR3 DNA sequence: TGCAGTGCTAGGCCCATCTCCGGGACGCAGAACACTGAAGCTTTCTTT.

The chain combines TRBV5-1 with TRBJ1-2; 8 bases map to TRBD1. This CDR3 is built from 15 residues. The trim removed 4 bases at V and 4 bases at J, leaving 9 bases unmatched. Germline CDR1 reads SGHRS; CDR2 reads YFSETQ. For the CDR3, the DNA is TGCGCCAGCAGCCCAGGACAGGGCGTTCTCTATGGCTACACCTTC. This sequence encodes CASSPGQGVLYGYTF.

This clonotype was seen a few times. The chain recombines TRBV6-2 or TRBV6-3 with TRBJ1-1; 9 bases are shared with TRBD1. Losses at the gene ends were 10 bases for V and 1 base for J; bases not matched to a gene: 7. Germline CDR1 MNHEY, CDR2 SVGEGT. The CDR3 loop spans 14 amino acids. The DNA of the CDR3 is TGTGCCACCAAGGGGACAGGGACGAACACTGAAGCTTTCTTT. This translates into CATKGTGTNTEAFF.

This clonotype was detected many times. The V call is TRBV3-1, the J call TRBJ2-4; D may be TRBD1 (6 bases). This CDR3 is built from 16 residues. Trimming took 2 bases from V and 2 from J, leaving 13 bases between them. CDR1 and CDR2 (germline): LGHDT, YNNKEL (reference sequence). The CDR3 DNA sequence: TGTGCCAGCAGCCAACCCGATACAGGGTCCAAAAACATTCAGTACTTC. Residues: CASSQPDTGSKNIQYF.

This clonotype appeared a few times. The rearrangement uses TRBV20-1 and TRBJ1-6, with D possibly matching TRBD1 (5 bases). The length of the CDR3 is 12 residues. Germline CDR1 and CDR2: DFQATT and SNEGSKA (reference sequence). V lost 4 bases and J lost 9, with 10 bases in between. The CDR3 coding sequence is TGCAGTGCTACAGCCGGGGGTTCACCCCTCCACTTT. It translates to CSATAGGSPLHF.

This clonotype has a count of ten or more. The gene calls are TRBV5-8 and TRBJ1-6; 12 positions match TRBD1. Germline V CDR1 and CDR2: SGHTS, YDEGEE. V was pared by 4 bases and J by 10 bases, with 3 bases of the junction left unmatched. This CDR3 is built from 14 residues. CDR3 sequence (DNA): TGTGCCAGCAGCCGGGACAGGGGGCGATCACCCCTCCACTTT. It yields the protein CASSRDRGRSPLHF.

The chain is built from TRBV1 and TRBJ2-1; TRBD2, the table's D call, was not compared with the DNA. TRBV1 represents a pseudogene. CDR3 length: 20 residues. The DNA for the CDR3 is TGCACCAGCAGCCAAGATCGGCTAGCGGGGGGGAATTGCTCCTACAATGAGCAGTTCTTC. Translating it yields CTSSQDRLAGGNCSYNEQFF.

The rearrangement links TRBV7-9 to TRBJ2-1, with 10 bases lining up with TRBD1. V lost 5 bases, J lost 6 bases, and 10 bases stayed unmatched. This CDR3 is 16 amino acids long. CDR1 is SEHNR and CDR2 is FQNEAQ in the germline V gene (reference sequence). Here the CDR3 DNA reads TGTGCCAGCAGCATTCCTGACAGGGGGCTGGGCAATGAGCAGTTCTTC. This gives the protein CASSIPDRGLGNEQFF. Variable domain in full (rest from reference TRBV7-9 and TRBJ2-1): DTGVSQNPRHKITKRGQNVTFRCDPISEHNRLYWYRQTLGQGPEFLTYFQNEAQLEKSRLLSDRFSAERPKGSFSTLEIQRTEQGDSAMYLCASSIPDRGLGNEQFFGPGTRLTVL.

This clonotype was observed a few times. V usage is TRBV27 and J usage is TRBJ2-7; no definite D call. V was shortened by 2 bases and J by 4 bases, with 12 bases between the two germline ends. The germline V gene has CDR1 MNHEY and CDR2 SMNVEV (reference sequence). This CDR3 comprises 14 residues. CDR3 loop: CASSLGLGFYEQYV. In nucleotides, the CDR3 is TGTGCCAGCAGTTTAGGTCTGGGGTTTTACGAGCAGTACGTC.

This clonotype was picked up a small number of times. The chain employs TRBV20-1 and TRBJ2-4; D is tentatively TRBD1 or TRBD2 (5 bases each). Per the germline V gene, CDR1 is DFQATT and CDR2 is SNEGSKA (reference sequence). The CDR3 is 12 amino acids. Deletions cut 8 bases from V and 7 bases from J, with 15 bases between. CDR3 residues: CSPLGVGNIQYF. Written as DNA, the CDR3 is TGCAGTCCACTGGGGGTTGGGAACATTCAGTACTTC.

There are a few counts of this clonotype. The genes are TRBV12-5 and TRBJ2-2, with TRBD2 matching 7 bases. Germline V gives CDR1 LGHNT, CDR2 FRNRAP. This CDR3 spans 16 amino acids. The trim removed 3 bases at V and 4 bases at J, leaving 8 bases unmatched. The CDR3 here is CASGLRTRDVTGELFF. In nucleotides, the CDR3 is TGTGCTAGTGGTTTAAGGACTAGAGATGTCACCGGGGAGCTGTTTTTT.